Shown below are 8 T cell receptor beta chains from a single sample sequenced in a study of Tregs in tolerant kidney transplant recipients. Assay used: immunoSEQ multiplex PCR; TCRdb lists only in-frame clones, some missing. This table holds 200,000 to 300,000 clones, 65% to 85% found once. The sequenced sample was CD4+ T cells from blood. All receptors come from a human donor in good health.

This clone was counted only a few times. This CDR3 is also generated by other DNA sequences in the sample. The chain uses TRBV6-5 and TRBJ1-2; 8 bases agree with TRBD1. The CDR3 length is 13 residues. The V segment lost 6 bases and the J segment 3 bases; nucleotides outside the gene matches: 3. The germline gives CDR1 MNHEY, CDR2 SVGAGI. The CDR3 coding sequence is TGTGCCAGCAGGACGGACAGGGACTATGGCTACACCTTC. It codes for CASRTDRDYGYTF.

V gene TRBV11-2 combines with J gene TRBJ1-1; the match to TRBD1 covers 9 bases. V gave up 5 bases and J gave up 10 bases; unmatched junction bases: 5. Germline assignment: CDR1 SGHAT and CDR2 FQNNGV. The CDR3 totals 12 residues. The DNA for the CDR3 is TGTGCCAGCAGCCGGGACAGGGAAAGAGCTTTCTTT. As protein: CASSRDRERAFF. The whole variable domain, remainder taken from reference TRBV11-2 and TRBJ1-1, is EAGVAQSPRYKIIEKRQSVAFWCNPISGHATLYWYQQILGQGPKLLIQFQNNGVVDDSQLPKDRFSAERLKGVDSTLKIQPAKLEDSAVYLCASSRDRERAFFGQGTRLTVV.

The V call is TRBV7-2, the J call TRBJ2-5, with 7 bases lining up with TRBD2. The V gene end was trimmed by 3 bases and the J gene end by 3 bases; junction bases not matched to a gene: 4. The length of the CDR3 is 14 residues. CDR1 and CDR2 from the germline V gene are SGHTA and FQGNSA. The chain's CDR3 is CASSFTSAKETQYF. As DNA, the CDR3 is TGTGCCAGCAGCTTCACTAGCGCTAAAGAGACCCAGTACTTC.

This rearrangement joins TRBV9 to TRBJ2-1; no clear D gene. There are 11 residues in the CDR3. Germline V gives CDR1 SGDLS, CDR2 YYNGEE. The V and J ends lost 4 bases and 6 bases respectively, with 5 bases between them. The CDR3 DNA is TGTGCCAGCAGCCGCAGCAATGAGCAGTTCTTC. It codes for CASSRSNEQFF.

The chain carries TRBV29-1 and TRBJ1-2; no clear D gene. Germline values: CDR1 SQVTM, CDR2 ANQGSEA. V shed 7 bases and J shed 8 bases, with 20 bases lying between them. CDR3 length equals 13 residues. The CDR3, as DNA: TGCAGCGATGATTCCTCCCGCGGTGCCGGCTACACCTTC. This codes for CSDDSSRGAGYTF.

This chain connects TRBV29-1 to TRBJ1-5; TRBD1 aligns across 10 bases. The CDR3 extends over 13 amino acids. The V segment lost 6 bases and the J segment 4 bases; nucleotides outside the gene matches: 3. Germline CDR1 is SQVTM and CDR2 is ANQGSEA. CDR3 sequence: CSVRGQGNQPQHF. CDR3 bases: TGCAGCGTCAGGGGACAGGGGAATCAGCCCCAGCATTTT.

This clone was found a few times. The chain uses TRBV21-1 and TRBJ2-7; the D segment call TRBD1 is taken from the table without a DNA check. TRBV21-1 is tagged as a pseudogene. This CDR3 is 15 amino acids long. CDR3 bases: TGTGCCAGCAGCCTAAACAGGGACGGTTCCTACGAGCAGTACTTC. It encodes CASSLNRDGSYEQYF.

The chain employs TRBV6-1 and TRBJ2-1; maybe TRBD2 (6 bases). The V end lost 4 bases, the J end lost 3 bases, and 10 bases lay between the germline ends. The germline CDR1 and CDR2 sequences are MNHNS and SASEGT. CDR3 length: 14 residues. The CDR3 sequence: CASSVGTRYNEQFF. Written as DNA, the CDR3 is TGTGCCAGCAGTGTGGGGACTCGCTACAATGAGCAGTTCTTC.